The clone carrying this TCR beta chain was counted many times. These data belong to a study of regulatory T cells in long-lasting Graves disease. Time point in this sample: newly diagnosed GD, antithyroid drugs for less than 3 months. Making the TCR library involved RNA that had been extracted from PBMCs. V was pared by 5 bases and J by 7 bases, with 8 bases of the junction left unmatched. This CDR3 spans 15 amino acids. Germline assignment: CDR1 PRHDT and CDR2 FYEKMQ (reference sequence). The TCR beta library used iRepertoire HTBI primers with Arm-PCR amplification of CDR3. TCRdb re-called the multiplex PCR reads through MiXCR, storing one row per CDR3 protein. The table includes 500,000 or so distinct CDR3 sequences, around 16% detected once. A further study also used this sample, focusing on T cells in Graves' hyperthyroidism and ophthalmopathy.

The TCR originated in a man aged 40-50 years with Graves disease. The sequencing used peripheral blood mononuclear cells (PBMCs), collected at new diagnosis, from a patient treated with antithyroid drugs. The chain combines TRBV13 with TRBJ2-1; 10 nucleotides match TRBD2. The CDR3 region is CASSRRLAGVNEQFF. The CDR3 DNA sequence: TGTGCCAGCAGCCGCCGTCTAGCGGGAGTTAATGAGCAGTTCTTC.